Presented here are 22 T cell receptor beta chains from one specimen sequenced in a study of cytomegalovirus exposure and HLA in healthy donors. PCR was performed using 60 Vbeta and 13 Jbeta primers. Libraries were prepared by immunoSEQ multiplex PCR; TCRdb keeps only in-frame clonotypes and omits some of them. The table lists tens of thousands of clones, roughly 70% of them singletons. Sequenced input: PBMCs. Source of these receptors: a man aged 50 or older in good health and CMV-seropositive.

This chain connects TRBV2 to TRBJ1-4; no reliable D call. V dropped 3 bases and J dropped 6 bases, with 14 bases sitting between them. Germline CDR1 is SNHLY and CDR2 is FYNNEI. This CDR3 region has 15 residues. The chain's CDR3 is CASSDRRKPDEKLFF. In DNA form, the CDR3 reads TGTGCCAGCAGTGACAGGAGGAAGCCGGATGAAAAACTGTTTTTT.

CDR3 nucleotides: TGTGCCAGCAGCGTCGGGAACACCGGGGAGCTGTTTTTT. Protein product: CASSVGNTGELFF. The chain uses TRBV9 and TRBJ2-2; no clear D. V lost 2 bases to trimming and J lost 1 base, with 3 bases between them. Germline loops: CDR1 SGDLS, CDR2 YYNGEE. The CDR3 length is 13 residues.

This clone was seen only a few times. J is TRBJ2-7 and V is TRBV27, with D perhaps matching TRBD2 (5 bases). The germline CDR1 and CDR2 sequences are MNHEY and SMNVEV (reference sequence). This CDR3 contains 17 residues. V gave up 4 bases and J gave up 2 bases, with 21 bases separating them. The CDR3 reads CASSSTSRLLLPYEQYF. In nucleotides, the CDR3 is TGTGCCAGCAGTTCTACCTCCAGACTACTACTCCCCTACGAGCAGTACTTC.

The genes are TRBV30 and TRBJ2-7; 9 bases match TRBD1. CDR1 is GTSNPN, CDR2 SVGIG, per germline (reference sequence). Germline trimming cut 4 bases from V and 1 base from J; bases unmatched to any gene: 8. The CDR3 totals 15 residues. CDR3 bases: TGTGCCTGGAACTTCCGGGACAGGGTTTCCTACGAGCAGTACTTC. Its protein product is CAWNFRDRVSYEQYF.

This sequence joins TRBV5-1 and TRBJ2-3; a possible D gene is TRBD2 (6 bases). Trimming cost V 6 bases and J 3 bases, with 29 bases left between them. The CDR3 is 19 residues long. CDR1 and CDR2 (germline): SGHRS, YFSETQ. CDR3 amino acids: CASNFGLLQGEVSTDTQYF. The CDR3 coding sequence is TGCGCCAGCAACTTTGGGCTCTTGCAAGGGGAGGTTAGTACAGATACGCAGTATTTT.

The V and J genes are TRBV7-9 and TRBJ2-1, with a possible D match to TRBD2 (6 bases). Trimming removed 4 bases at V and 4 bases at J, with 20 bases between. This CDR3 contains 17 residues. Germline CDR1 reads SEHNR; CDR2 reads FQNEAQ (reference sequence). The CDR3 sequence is CASSSQAAGFLYNEQFF. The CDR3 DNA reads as TGTGCCAGCAGCTCACAGGCGGCGGGGTTCTTATACAATGAGCAGTTCTTC.

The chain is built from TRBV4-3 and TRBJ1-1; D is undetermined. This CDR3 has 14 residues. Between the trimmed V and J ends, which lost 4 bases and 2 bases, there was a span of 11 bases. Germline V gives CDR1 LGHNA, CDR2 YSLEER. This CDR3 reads CASSPLGRNTEAFF. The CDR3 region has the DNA TGCGCCAGCAGCCCGCTAGGGAGAAACACTGAAGCTTTCTTT.

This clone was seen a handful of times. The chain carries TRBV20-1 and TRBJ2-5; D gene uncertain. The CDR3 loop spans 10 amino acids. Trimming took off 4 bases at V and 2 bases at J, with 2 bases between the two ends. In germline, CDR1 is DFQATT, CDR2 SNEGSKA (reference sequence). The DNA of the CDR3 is TGCAGTGCTACGCAAGAGACCCAGTACTTC. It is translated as CSATQETQYF.

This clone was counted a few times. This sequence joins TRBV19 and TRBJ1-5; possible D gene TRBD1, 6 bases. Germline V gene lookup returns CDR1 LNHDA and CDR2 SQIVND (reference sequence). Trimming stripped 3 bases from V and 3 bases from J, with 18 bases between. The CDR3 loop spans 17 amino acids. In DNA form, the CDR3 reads TGTGCCAGTAGTATTCGGGGACACGGGAGGGACAATCAGCCCCAGCATTTT. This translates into CASSIRGHGRDNQPQHF.

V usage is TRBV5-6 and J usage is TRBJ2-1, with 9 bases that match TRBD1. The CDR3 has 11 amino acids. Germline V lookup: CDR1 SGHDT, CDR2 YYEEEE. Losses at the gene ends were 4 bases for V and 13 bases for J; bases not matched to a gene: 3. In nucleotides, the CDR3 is TGTGCCAGCAGCGGGGACAGGGTCCAGTTCTTC. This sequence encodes CASSGDRVQFF.

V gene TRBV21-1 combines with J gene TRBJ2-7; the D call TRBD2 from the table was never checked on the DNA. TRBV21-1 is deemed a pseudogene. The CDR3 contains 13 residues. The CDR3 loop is CASSNEGVNEQYF. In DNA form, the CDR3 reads TGTGCCAGCAGCAACGAGGGAGTCAACGAGCAGTACTTC.

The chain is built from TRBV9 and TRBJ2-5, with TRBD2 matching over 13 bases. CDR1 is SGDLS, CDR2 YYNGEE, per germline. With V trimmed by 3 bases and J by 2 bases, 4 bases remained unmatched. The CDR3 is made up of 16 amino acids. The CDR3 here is CASSAQLAGGQETQYF. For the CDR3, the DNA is TGTGCCAGCAGCGCCCAACTAGCGGGGGGGCAAGAGACCCAGTACTTC. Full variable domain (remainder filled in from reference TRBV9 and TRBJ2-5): DSGVTQTPKHLITATGQRVTLRCSPRSGDLSVYWYQQSLDQGLQFLIQYYNGEERAKGNILERFSAQQFPDLHSELNLSSLELGDSALYFCASSAQLAGGQETQYFGPGTRLLVL.

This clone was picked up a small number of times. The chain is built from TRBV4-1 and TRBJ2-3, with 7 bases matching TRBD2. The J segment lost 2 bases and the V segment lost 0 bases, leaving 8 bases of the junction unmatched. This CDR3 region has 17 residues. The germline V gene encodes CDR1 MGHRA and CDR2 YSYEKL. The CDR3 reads CASSQDQTGGLTDTQYF. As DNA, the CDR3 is TGCGCCAGCAGCCAAGATCAAACGGGAGGACTCACAGATACGCAGTATTTT.

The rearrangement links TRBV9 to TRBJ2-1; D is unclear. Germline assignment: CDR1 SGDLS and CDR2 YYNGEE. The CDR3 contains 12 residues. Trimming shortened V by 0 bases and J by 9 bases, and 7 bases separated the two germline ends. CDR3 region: CASSVAGIEQFF. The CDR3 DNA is TGTGCCAGCAGCGTAGCGGGTATTGAGCAGTTCTTC.

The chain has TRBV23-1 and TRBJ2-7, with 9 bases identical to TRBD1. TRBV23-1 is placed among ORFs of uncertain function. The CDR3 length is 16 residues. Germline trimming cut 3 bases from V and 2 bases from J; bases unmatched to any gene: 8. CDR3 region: CASSHSRDRDAYEQYF. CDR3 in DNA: TGCGCCAGCAGTCACTCCCGGGACAGGGATGCCTACGAGCAGTACTTC.

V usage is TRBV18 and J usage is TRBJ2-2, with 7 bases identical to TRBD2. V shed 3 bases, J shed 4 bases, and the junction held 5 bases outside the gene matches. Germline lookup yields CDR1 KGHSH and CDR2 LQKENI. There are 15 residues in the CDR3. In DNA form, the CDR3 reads TGTGCCAGCTCACCCCTGGGAGGGAGCACCGGGGAGCTGTTTTTT. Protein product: CASSPLGGSTGELFF.

CDR3 in amino acids: CASSVLGGLNTEAFF. Here the CDR3 DNA reads TGCGCCAGCAGCGTACTGGGAGGGCTGAACACTGAAGCTTTCTTT. The chain combines TRBV5-1 with TRBJ1-1; D is unclear. This CDR3 contains 15 residues. The germline V and J ends were trimmed by 4 bases and 0 bases, with 13 bases remaining between them. The germline CDR1 and CDR2 sequences are SGHRS and YFSETQ.

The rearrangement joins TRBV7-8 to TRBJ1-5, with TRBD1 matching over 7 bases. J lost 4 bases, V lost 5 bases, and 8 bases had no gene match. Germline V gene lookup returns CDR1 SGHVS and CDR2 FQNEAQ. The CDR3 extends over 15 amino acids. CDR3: CASSPRQGGNQPQHF. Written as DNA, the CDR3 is TGTGCCAGCAGCCCTCGACAGGGAGGTAATCAGCCCCAGCATTTT.

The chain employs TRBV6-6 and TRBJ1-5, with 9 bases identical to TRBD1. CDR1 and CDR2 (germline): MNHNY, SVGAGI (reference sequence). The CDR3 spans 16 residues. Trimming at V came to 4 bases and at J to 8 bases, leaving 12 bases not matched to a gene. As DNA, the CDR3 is TGTGCCAGCAGTTCGAACGCTGGACAGGGGAACAAGCCCCAGCATTTT. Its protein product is CASSSNAGQGNKPQHF.

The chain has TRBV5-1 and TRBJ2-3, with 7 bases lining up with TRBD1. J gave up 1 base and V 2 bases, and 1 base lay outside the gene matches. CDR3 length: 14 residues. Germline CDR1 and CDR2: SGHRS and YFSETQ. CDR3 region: CASSFGTGTDTQYF. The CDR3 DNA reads TGCGCCAGCAGCTTTGGGACAGGCACAGATACGCAGTATTTT.

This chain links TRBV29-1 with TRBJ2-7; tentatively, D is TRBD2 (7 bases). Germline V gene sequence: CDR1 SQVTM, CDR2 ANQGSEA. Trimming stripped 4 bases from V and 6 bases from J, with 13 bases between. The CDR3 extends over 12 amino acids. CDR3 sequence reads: CSVGGGGLEQYF. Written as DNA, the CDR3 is TGCAGCGTTGGGGGAGGGGGGCTCGAGCAGTACTTC.

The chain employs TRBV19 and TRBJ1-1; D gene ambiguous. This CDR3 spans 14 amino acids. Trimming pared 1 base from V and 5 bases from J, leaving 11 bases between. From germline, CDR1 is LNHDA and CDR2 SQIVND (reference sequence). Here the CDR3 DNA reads TGTGCCAGTAGTATAGGGCGGGCGCGAACTGAAGCTTTCTTT. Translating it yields CASSIGRARTEAFF.